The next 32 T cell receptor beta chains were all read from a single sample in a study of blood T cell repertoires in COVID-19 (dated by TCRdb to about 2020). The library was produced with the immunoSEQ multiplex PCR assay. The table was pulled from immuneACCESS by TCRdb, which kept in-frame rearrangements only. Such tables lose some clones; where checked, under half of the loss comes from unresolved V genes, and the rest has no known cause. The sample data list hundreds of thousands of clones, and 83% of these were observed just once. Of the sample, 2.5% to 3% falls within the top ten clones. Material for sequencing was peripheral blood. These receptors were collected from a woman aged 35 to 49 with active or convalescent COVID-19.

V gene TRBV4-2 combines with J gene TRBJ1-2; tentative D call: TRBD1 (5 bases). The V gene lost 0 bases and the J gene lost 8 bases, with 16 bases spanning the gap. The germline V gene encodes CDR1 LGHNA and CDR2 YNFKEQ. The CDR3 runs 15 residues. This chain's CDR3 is CASSQDSGSGQGYTF. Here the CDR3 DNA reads TGTGCCAGCAGCCAAGATTCTGGTTCAGGGCAGGGCTACACCTTC.

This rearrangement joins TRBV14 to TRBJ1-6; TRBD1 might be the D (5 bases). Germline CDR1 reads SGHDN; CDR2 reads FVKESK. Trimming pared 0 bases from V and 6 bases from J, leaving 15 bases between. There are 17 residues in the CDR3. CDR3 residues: CASSQELGGAFNSPLHF. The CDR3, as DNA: TGTGCCAGCAGCCAAGAATTAGGAGGGGCGTTTAATTCACCCCTCCACTTT. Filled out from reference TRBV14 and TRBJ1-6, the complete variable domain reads EAGVTQFPSHSVIEKGQTVTLRCDPISGHDNLYWYRRVMGKEIKFLLHFVKESKQDESGMPNNRFLAERTGGTYSTLKVQPAELEDSGVYFCASSQELGGAFNSPLHFGNGTRLTVT.

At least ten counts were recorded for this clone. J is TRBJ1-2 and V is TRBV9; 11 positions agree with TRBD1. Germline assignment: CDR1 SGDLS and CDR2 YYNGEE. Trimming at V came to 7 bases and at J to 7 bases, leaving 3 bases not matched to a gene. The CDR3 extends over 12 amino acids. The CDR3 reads CASGQGAFGYTF. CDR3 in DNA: TGTGCCAGCGGACAGGGGGCTTTTGGCTACACCTTC.

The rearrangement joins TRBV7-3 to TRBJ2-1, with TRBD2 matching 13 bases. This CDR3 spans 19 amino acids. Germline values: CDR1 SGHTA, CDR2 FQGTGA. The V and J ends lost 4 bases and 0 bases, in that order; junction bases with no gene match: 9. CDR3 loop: CASSSQLAGGYSSYNEQFF. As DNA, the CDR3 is TGTGCCAGCAGCTCCCAACTAGCGGGAGGGTACAGCTCCTACAATGAGCAGTTCTTC.

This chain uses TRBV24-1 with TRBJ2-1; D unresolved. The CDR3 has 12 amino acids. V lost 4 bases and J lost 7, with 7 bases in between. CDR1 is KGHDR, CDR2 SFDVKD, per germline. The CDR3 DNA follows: TGTGCCACCAGTGACAGGTGGAATGAGCAGTTCTTC. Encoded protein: CATSDRWNEQFF.

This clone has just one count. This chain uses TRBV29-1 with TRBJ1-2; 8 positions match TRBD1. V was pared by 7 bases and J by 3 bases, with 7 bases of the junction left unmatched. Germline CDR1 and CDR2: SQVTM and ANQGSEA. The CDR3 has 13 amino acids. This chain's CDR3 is CSAPRGQDYGYTF. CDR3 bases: TGCAGCGCCCCCCGGGGACAGGACTATGGCTACACCTTC.

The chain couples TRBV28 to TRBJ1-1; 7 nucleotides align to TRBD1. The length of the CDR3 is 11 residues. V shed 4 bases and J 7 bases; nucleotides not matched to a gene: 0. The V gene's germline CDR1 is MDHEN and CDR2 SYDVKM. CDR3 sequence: CASSYRGEAFF. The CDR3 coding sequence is TGTGCCAGCAGTTACAGGGGTGAAGCTTTCTTT.

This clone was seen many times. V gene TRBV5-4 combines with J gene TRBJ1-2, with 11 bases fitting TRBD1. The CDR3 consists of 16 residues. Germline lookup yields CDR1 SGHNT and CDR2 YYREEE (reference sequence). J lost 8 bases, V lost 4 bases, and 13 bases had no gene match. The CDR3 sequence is CASSGTMGQGGKGYTF. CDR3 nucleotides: TGTGCCAGCAGCGGAACAATGGGACAGGGGGGTAAAGGCTACACCTTC.

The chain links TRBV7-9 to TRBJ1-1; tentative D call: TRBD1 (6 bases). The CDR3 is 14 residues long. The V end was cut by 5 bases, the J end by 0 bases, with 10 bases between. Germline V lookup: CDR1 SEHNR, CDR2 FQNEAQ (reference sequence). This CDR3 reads CASSPGQLNTEAFF. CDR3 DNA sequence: TGTGCCAGCAGCCCCGGACAGTTGAACACTGAAGCTTTCTTT. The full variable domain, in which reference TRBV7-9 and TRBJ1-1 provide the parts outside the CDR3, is DTGVSQNPRHKITKRGQNVTFRCDPISEHNRLYWYRQTLGQGPEFLTYFQNEAQLEKSRLLSDRFSAERPKGSFSTLEIQRTEQGDSAMYLCASSPGQLNTEAFFGQGTRLTVV.

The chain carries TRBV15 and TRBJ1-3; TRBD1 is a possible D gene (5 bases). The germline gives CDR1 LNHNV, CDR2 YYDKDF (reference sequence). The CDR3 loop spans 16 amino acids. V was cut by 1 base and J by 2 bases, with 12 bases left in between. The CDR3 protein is CATSRVSGGPGNTIYF. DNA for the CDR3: TGTGCCACCAGCAGAGTGTCGGGGGGTCCTGGAAACACCATATATTTT.

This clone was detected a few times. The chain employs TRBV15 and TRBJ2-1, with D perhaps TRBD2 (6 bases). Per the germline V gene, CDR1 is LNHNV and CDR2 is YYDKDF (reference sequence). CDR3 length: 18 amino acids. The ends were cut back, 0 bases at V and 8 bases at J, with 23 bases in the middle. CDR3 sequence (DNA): TGTGCCACCAGCAGAGATCAGTTCGACGGGGGAAGGGGTGATGAGCAGTTCTTC. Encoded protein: CATSRDQFDGGRGDEQFF.

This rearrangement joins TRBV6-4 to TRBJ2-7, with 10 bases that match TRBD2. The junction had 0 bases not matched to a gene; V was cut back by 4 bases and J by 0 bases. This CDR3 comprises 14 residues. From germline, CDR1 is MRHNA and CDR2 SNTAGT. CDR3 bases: TGTGCCAGCAGTGTAGCGGGGGGCTCCTACGAGCAGTACTTC. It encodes CASSVAGGSYEQYF.

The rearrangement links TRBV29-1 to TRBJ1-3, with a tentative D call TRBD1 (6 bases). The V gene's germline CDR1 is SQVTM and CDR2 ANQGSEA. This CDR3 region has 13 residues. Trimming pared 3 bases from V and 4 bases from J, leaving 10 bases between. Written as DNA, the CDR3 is TGCAGCGTTGATCCAGGGGCAGGAAACACCATATATTTT. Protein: CSVDPGAGNTIYF.

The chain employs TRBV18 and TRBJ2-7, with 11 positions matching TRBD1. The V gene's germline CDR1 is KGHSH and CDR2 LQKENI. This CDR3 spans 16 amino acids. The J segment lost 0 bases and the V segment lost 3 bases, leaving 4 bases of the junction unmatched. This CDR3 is CASSPPGTGGSYEQYF. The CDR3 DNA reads TGTGCCAGCTCACCCCCAGGGACAGGGGGCTCCTACGAGCAGTACTTC.

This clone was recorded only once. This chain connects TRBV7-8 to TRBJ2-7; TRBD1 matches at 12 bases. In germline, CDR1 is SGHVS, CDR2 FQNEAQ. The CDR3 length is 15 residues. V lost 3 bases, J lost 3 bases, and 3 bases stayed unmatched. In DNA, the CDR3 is TGTGCCAGCAGCTTCGGGACAGGGGGCTTCTACGAGCAGTACTTC. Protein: CASSFGTGGFYEQYF.

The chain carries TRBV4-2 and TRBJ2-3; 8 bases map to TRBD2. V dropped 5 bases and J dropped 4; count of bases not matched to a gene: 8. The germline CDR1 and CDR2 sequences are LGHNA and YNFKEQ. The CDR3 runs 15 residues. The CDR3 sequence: CASSGTAGGSDTQYF. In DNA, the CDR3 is TGTGCCAGCAGCGGGACCGCGGGAGGATCAGATACGCAGTATTTT.

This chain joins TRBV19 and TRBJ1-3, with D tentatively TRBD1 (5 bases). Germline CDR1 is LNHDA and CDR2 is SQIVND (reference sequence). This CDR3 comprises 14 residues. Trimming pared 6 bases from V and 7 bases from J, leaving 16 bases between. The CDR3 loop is CASRTQGVRNTIYF. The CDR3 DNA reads TGTGCCAGTAGAACCCAAGGGGTGAGGAACACCATATATTTT. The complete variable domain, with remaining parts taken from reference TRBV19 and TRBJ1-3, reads DGGITQSPKYLFRKEGQNVTLSCEQNLNHDAMYWYRQDPGQGLRLIYYSQIVNDFQKGDIAEGYSVSREKKESFPLTVTSAQKNPTAFYLCASRTQGVRNTIYFGEGSWLTVV.

The CDR3 spells CAWSGAGGSGNTIYF. The DNA of the CDR3 is TGTGCCTGGAGCGGCGCAGGGGGCTCTGGAAACACCATATATTTT. J is TRBJ1-3 and V is TRBV30; 7 nucleotides line up with TRBD1. V was clipped by 3 bases and J by 0 bases; unmatched bases: 5. This CDR3 is 15 amino acids long. Germline CDR1 reads GTSNPN; CDR2 reads SVGIG (reference sequence).

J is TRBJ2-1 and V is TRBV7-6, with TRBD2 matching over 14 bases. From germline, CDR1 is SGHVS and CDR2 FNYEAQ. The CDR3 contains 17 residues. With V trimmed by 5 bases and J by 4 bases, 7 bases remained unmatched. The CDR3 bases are TGTGCCAGCAGCGCCCGACTAGCGGGGGGGGTGTACAATGAGCAGTTCTTC. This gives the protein CASSARLAGGVYNEQFF.

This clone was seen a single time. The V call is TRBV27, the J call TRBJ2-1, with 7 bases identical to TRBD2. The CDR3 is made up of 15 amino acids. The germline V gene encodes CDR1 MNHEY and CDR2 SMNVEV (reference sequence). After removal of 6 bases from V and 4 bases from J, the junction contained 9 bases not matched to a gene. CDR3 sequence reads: CASSLTRGFYNEQFF. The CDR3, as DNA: TGTGCCAGCAGCCTAACGCGGGGGTTTTACAATGAGCAGTTCTTC.

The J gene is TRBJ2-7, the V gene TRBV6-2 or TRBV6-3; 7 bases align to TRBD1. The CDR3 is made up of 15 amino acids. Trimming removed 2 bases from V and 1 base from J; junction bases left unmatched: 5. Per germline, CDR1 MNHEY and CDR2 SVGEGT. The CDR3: CASSYPTGKSYEQYF. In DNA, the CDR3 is TGTGCCAGCAGTTACCCGACAGGGAAGTCCTACGAGCAGTACTTC.

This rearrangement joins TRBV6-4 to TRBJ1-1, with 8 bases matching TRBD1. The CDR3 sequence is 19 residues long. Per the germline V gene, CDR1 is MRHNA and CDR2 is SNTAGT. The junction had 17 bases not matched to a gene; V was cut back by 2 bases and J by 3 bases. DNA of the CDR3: TGTGCCAGCAGTGACGCCCCACTCGGACAGGGACGAAAGGACACTGAAGCTTTCTTT. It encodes CASSDAPLGQGRKDTEAFF.

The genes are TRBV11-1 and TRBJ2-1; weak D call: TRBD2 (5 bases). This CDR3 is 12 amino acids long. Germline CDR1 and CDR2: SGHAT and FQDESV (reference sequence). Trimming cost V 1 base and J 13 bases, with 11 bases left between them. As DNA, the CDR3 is TGTGCCAGCAGCTTAGAGTATGGACTCCAGTTCTTC. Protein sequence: CASSLEYGLQFF.

CDR3 DNA sequence: TGTGCCAGCAGCTTTGGTTACAGCTATGGCTACACCTTC. This translates into CASSFGYSYGYTF. The chain uses TRBV5-4 and TRBJ1-2; D is undetermined. The V end lost 2 bases, the J end lost 4 bases, and 9 bases lay between the germline ends. The CDR3 extends over 13 amino acids. Per the germline V gene, CDR1 is SGHNT and CDR2 is YYREEE (reference sequence).

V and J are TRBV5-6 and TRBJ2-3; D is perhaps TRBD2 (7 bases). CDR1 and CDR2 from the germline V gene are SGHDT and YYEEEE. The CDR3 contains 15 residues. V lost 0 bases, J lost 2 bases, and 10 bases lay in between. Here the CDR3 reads CASSLEGGSTDTQYF. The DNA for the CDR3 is TGTGCCAGCAGCTTGGAGGGGGGGTCCACAGATACGCAGTATTTT.

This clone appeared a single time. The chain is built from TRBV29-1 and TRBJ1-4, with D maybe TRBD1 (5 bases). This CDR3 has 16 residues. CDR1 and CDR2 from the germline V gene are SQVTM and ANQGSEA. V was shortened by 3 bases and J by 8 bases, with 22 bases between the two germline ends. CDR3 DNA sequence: TGCAGCGTTGAGGCGGGGGGTAGGGATTTATACGAAAAACTGTTTTTT. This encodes CSVEAGGRDLYEKLFF.

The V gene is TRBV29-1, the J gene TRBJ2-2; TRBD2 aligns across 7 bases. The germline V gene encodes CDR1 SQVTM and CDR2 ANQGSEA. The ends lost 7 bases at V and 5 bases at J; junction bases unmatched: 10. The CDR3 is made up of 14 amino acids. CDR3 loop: CSAMAAGNTGELFF. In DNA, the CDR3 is TGCAGCGCCATGGCAGCGGGGAATACCGGGGAGCTGTTTTTT.

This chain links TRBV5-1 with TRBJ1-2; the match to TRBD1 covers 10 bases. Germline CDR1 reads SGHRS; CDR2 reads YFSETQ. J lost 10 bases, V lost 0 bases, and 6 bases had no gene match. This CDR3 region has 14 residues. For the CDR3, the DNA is TGCGCCAGCAGCTTGGCGGGGACAGGGGTGGACTACACCTTC. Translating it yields CASSLAGTGVDYTF. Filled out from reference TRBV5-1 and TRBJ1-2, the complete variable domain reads KAGVTQTPRYLIKTRGQQVTLSCSPISGHRSVSWYQQTPGQGLQFLFEYFSETQRNKGNFPGRFSGRQFSNSRSEMNVSTLELGDSALYLCASSLAGTGVDYTFGSGTRLTVV.

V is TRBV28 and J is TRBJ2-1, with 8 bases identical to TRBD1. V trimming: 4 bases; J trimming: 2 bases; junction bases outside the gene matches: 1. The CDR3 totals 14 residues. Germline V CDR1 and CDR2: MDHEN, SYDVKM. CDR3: CASSWGQAYNEQFF. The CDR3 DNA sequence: TGTGCCAGCAGTTGGGGACAGGCCTACAATGAGCAGTTCTTC.

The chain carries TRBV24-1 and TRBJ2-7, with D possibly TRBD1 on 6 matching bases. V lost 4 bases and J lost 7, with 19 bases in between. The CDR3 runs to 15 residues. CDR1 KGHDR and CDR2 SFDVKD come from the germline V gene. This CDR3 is CATSDPSRGQGEQYF. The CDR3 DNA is TGTGCCACCAGTGACCCTTCTAGAGGGCAGGGGGAGCAGTACTTC.

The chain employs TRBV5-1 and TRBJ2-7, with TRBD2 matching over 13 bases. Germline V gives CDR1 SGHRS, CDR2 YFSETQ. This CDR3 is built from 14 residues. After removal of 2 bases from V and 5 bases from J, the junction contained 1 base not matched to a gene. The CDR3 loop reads CASSLLAGGNEQYF. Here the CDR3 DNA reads TGCGCCAGCAGCTTACTAGCGGGAGGGAACGAGCAGTACTTC. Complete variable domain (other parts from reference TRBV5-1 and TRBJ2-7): KAGVTQTPRYLIKTRGQQVTLSCSPISGHRSVSWYQQTPGQGLQFLFEYFSETQRNKGNFPGRFSGRQFSNSRSEMNVSTLELGDSALYLCASSLLAGGNEQYFGPGTRLTVT.

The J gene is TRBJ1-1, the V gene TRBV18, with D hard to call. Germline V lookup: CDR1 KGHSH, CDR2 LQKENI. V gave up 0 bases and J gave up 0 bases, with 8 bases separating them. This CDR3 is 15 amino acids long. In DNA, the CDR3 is TGTGCCAGCTCACCACCGAACAGTATGAACACTGAAGCTTTCTTT. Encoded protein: CASSPPNSMNTEAFF.